This T cell receptor beta chain derives from a study of T cell changes during pregnancy in multiple sclerosis. Assay used: immunoSEQ multiplex PCR; TCRdb lists only in-frame clones, some missing. The table lists over 90,000 clones, about 91% of them singletons. This clone has only one observation. The receptor comes from a female donor with multiple sclerosis, enrolled in a pregnancy study. The material sequenced was peripheral blood, taken before pregnancy.

The CDR3 coding sequence is TGTGCCAGCAGTTACTCGAGACAGGGGAACACTGAAGCTTTCTTT. Its translation is CASSYSRQGNTEAFF. The chain carries TRBV6-5 and TRBJ1-1, with 7 nucleotides matching TRBD1. Germline assignment: CDR1 MNHEY and CDR2 SVGAGI. V lost 0 bases, J lost 1 base, and 2 bases stayed unmatched. The length of the CDR3 is 15 residues.